This TCR beta chain appears in the sequencing data of a study of OX40 agonist ivuxolimab in advanced cancers. The V gene end was trimmed by 8 bases and the J gene end by 3 bases; junction bases not matched to a gene: 8. Germline CDR1 and CDR2: WSHSY and SAAADI. This CDR3 is built from 15 residues. Some clones are missing from TCRdb's copy, which holds only in-frame ones; the method was immunoSEQ multiplex PCR. The profile covers nearly 80,000 clones, with about 85% appearing a single time and more than 3.5% taken by the ten largest. Source: CD4+ or CD8+ T cells sorted from blood, taken in a trial of the OX40 agonist ivuxolimab. The receptor's source is an adult with an advanced solid tumor such as melanoma, head and neck, liver or kidney cancer. This chain links TRBV10-2 with TRBJ2-7; 12 bases align to TRBD2. CDR3 coding DNA: TGCGCCAGCTACCGGACTAGCGGGACCTACTACGAGCAGTACTTC. As protein: CASYRTSGTYYEQYF.